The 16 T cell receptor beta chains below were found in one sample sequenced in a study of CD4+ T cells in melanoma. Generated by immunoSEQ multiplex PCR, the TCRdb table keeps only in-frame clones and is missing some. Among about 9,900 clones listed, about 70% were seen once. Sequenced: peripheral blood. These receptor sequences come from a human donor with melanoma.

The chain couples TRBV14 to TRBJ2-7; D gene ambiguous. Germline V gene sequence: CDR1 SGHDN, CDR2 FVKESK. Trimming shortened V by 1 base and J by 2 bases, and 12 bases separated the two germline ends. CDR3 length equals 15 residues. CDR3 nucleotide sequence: TGTGCCAGCAGCCAAGGATTAGCCCTGGCCTACGAGCAGTACTTC. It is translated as CASSQGLALAYEQYF.

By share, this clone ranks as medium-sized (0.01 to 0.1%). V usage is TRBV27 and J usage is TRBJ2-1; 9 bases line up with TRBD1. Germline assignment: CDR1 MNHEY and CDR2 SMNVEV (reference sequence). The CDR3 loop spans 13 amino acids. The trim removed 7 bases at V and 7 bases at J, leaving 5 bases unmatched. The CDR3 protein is CASMGQGGNEQFF. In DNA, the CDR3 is TGTGCCAGCATGGGACAGGGTGGAAATGAGCAGTTCTTC.

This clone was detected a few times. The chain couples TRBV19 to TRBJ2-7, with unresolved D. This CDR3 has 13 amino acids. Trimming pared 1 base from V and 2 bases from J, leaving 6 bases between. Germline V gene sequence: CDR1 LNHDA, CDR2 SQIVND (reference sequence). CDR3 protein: CASSIATAYEQYF. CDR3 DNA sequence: TGTGCCAGTAGTATAGCTACGGCCTACGAGCAGTACTTC.

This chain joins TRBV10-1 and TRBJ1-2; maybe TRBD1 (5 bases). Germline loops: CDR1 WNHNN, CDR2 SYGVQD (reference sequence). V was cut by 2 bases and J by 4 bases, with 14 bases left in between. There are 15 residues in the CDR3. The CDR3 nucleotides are TGCGCCAGCAGTGAGGGGCCAGGGCCTCCCTATGGCTACACCTTC. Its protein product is CASSEGPGPPYGYTF.

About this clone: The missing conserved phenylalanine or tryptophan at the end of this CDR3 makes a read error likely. The CDR3 region is CASSATGTTYEQYL. Here the CDR3 DNA reads TGCGCCAGCAGCGCGACAGGTACGACCTACGAGCAGTACCTC. V is TRBV5-1 and J is TRBJ2-7, with a tentative D call TRBD1 (6 bases). Trimming left V 4 bases short and J 2 bases short, with 13 bases between. Germline-derived CDR1 and CDR2 are SGHRS and YFSETQ. There are 14 residues in the CDR3.

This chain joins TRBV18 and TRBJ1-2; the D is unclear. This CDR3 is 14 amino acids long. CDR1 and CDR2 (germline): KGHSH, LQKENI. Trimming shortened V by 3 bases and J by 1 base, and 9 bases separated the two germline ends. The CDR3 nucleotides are TGTGCCAGCTCACCGTCGAAGGGTAACTATGGCTACACCTTC. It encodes CASSPSKGNYGYTF.

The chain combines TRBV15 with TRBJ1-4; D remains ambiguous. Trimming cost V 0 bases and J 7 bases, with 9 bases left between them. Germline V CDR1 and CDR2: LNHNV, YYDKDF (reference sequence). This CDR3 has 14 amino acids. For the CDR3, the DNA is TGTGCCACCAGCAGAGATTGGACGGGTGAAAAACTGTTTTTT. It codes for CATSRDWTGEKLFF.

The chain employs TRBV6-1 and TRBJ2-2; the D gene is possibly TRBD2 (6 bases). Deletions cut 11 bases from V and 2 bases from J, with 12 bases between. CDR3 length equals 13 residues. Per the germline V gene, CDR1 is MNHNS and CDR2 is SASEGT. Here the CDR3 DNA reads TGTGCCTCCACGGGGGAAAACACCGGGGAGCTGTTTTTT. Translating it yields CASTGENTGELFF.

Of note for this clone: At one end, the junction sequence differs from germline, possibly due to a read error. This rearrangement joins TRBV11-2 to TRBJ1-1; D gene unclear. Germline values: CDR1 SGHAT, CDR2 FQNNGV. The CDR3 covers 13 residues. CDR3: CASSQAGNTEAFF. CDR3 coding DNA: TGCGCCAGCAGCCAAGCTGGGAACACTGAAGCTTTCTTT.

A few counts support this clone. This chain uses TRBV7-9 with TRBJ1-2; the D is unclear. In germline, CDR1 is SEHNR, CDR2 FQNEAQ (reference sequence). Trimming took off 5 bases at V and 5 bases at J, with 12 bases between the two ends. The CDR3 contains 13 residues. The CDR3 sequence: CASSPNVPYGYTF. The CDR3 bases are TGTGCCAGCAGCCCCAATGTCCCATATGGCTACACCTTC.

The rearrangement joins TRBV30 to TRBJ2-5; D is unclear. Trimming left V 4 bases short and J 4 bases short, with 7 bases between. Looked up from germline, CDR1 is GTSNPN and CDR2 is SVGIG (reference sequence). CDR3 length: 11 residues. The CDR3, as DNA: TGTGCCTGGATGATGAGAGAGACCCAGTACTTC. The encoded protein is CAWMMRETQYF.

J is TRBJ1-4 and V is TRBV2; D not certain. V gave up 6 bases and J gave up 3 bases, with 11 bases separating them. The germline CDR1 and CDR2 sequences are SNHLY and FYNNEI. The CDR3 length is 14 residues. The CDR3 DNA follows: TGTGCCAGCAGGCGAGAGGGAGCTAATGAAAAACTGTTTTTT. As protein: CASRREGANEKLFF. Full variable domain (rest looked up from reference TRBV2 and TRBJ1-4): EPEVTQTPSHQVTQMGQEVILRCVPISNHLYFYWYRQILGQKVEFLVSFYNNEISEKSEIFDDQFSVERPDGSNFTLKIRSTKLEDSAMYFCASRREGANEKLFFGSGTQLSVL.

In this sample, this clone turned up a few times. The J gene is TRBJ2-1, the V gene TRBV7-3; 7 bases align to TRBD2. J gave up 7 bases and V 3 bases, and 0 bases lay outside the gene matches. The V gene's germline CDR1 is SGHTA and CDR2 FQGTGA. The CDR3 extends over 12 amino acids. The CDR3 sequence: CASSLRGNEQFF. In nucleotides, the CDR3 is TGTGCCAGCAGCTTGCGGGGGAATGAGCAGTTCTTC.

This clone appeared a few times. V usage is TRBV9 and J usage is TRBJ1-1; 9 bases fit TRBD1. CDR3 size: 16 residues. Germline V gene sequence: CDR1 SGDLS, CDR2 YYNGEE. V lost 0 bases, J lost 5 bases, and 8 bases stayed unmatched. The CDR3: CASSVEGDRDGTEAFF. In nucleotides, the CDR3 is TGTGCCAGCAGCGTAGAAGGGGACAGGGACGGGACTGAAGCTTTCTTT.

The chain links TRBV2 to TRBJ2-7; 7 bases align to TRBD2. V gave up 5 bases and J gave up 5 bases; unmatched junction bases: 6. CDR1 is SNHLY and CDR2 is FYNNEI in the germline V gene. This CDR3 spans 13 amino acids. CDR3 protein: CASSTQGTNEQYF. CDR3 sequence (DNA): TGTGCCAGCAGTACACAAGGGACTAACGAGCAGTACTTC.

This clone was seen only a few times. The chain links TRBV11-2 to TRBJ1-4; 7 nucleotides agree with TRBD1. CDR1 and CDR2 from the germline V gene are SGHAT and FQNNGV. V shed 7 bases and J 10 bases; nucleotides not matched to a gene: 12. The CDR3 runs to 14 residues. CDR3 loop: CASTEPGQRGKLFF. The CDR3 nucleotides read TGTGCCAGCACCGAGCCGGGACAGAGGGGAAAACTGTTTTTT.